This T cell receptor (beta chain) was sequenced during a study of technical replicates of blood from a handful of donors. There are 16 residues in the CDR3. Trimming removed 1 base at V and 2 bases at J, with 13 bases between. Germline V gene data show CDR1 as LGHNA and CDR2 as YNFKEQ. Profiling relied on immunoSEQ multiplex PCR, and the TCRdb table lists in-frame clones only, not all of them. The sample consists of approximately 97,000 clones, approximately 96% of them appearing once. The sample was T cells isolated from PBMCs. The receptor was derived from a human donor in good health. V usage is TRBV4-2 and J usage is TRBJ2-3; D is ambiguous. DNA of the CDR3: TGTGCCAGCAGCCAAGTCGTAGTCTATCTCACAGATACGCAGTATTTT. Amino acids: CASSQVVVYLTDTQYF.